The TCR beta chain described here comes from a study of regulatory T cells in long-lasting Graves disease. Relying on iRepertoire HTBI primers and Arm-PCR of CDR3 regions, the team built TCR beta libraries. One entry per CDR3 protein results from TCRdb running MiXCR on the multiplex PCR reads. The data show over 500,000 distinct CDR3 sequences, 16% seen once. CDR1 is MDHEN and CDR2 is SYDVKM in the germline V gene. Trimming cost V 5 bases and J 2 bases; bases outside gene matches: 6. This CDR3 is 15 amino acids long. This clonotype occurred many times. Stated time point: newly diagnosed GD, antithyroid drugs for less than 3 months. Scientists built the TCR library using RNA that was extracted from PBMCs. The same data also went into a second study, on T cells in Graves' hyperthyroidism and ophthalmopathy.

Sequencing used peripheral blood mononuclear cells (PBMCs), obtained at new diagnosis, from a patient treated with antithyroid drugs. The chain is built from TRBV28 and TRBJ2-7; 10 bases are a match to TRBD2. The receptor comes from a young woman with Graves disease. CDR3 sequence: CASSPKLAGTYEQYF. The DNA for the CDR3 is TGTGCCAGCAGTCCGAAACTAGCGGGAACCTACGAGCAGTACTTC.